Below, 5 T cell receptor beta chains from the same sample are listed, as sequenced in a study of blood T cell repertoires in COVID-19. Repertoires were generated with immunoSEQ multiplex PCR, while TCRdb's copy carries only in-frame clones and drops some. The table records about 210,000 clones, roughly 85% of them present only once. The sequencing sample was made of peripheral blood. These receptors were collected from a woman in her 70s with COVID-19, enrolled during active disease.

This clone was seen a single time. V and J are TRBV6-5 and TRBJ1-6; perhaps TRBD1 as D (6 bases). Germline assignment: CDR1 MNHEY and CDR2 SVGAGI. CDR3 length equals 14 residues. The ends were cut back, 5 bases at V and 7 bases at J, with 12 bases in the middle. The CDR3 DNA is TGTGCCAGCAGTAAAACAGGGACCAATTCACCCCTCCACTTT. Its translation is CASSKTGTNSPLHF.

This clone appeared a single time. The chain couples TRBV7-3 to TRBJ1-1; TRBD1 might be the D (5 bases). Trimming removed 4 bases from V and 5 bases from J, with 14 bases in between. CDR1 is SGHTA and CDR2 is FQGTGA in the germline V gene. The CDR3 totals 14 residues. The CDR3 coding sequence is TGTGCCAGCAGCTCATGGGGCCTGGGGACTGAAGCTTTCTTT. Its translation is CASSSWGLGTEAFF.

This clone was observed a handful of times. CDR3 bases: TGTGCCAGCAGCGTATGGGAAAGCGGGAGTGACAATGAGCAGTTCTTC. It codes for CASSVWESGSDNEQFF. The rearrangement links TRBV9 to TRBJ2-1; 8 bases map to TRBD2. This CDR3 has 16 residues. Germline trimming cut 1 base from V and 5 bases from J; bases unmatched to any gene: 8. Germline V lookup: CDR1 SGDLS, CDR2 YYNGEE.

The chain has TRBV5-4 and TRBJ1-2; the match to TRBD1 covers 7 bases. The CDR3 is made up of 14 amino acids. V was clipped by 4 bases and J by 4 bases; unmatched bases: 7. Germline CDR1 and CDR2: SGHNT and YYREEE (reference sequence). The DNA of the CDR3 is TGTGCCAGCAGCGCGAGACAGGGTCCCTATGGCTACACCTTC. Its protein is CASSARQGPYGYTF.

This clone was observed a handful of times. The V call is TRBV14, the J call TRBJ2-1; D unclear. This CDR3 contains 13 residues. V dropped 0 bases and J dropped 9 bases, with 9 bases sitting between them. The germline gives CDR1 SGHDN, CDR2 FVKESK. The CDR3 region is CASSQELDSEQFF. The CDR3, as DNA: TGTGCCAGCAGCCAAGAGCTAGATAGTGAGCAGTTCTTC.